Presented here are 14 T cell receptor beta chains from one specimen sequenced in a study of cytomegalovirus exposure and HLA in healthy donors. PCR involved 60 Vbeta and 13 Jbeta primers. Generated by immunoSEQ multiplex PCR, the TCRdb table keeps only in-frame clones and is missing some. The sample lists 85,000 to 100,000 clones; about 85% were seen once. Sample: PBMCs. These receptors all stem from a female donor in good health and CMV-seropositive.

CDR3 bases: TGTGCCAGTAGCGAGGGCTATTTGGCAGGGGGCTCCTACGAGCAGTACTTC. Protein product: CASSEGYLAGGSYEQYF. The J gene is TRBJ2-7, the V gene TRBV19; 7 bases line up with TRBD1. The CDR3 extends over 17 amino acids. Germline lookup yields CDR1 LNHDA and CDR2 SQIVND (reference sequence). J was trimmed by 0 bases and V by 6 bases; bases with no gene match: 14.

V gene TRBV1 combines with J gene TRBJ1-2. TRBV1 is classified as a pseudogene. This CDR3 spans 13 amino acids. This CDR3 reads CTSSQSRNGGYTF. The CDR3 nucleotides are TGCACCAGCAGCCAAAGTAGAAATGGTGGCTACACCTTC.

The chain is built from TRBV11-2 and TRBJ1-4; 7 bases line up with TRBD1. Germline-derived CDR1 and CDR2 are SGHAT and FQNNGV. The V gene end was trimmed by 4 bases and the J gene end by 3 bases; junction bases not matched to a gene: 2. This CDR3 spans 14 amino acids. CDR3 coding DNA: TGTGCCAGCAGCTACAGGGGAGCTAATGAAAAACTGTTTTTT. Encoded protein: CASSYRGANEKLFF.

This chain joins TRBV19 and TRBJ1-2, with a possible D match to TRBD1 (5 bases). This CDR3 has 12 residues. CDR1 is LNHDA and CDR2 is SQIVND in the germline V gene (reference sequence). V shed 6 bases and J shed 11 bases, with 16 bases lying between them. The CDR3 is CASSLLAGEYTF. In nucleotides, the CDR3 is TGTGCCAGTAGCCTTTTGGCGGGGGAATACACCTTC.

This rearrangement joins TRBV5-1 to TRBJ1-6; 7 positions match TRBD1. The CDR3 totals 15 residues. V shed 5 bases, J shed 7 bases, and the junction held 9 bases outside the gene matches. Germline CDR1 SGHRS, CDR2 YFSETQ. CDR3 nucleotide sequence: TGCGCCAGCAGTTGGGCCGGGACAGAGAATTCACCCCTCCACTTT. As protein: CASSWAGTENSPLHF.

In this sample, this clone turned up once. V and J are TRBV28 and TRBJ2-7; 9 nucleotides agree with TRBD1. The germline V gene has CDR1 MDHEN and CDR2 SYDVKM. The CDR3 totals 15 residues. J gave up 5 bases and V 3 bases, and 8 bases lay outside the gene matches. The CDR3 sequence: CASSFPGQGIHEQYF. The CDR3 DNA sequence: TGTGCCAGCAGTTTTCCGGGACAGGGAATCCACGAGCAGTACTTC.

This clone was seen just once. The V gene is TRBV5-1, the J gene TRBJ2-5; the match to TRBD2 covers 11 bases. After removal of 0 bases from V and 7 bases from J, the junction contained 17 bases not matched to a gene. The germline CDR1 and CDR2 sequences are SGHRS and YFSETQ. This CDR3 region has 19 residues. The CDR3 here is CASSLARVAGGFEQGTQYF. The CDR3 DNA reads TGCGCCAGCAGCTTGGCCCGAGTAGCGGGAGGGTTCGAGCAGGGGACCCAGTACTTC.

The J gene is TRBJ2-7, the V gene TRBV6-5; 9 bases match TRBD2. The CDR3 is 14 amino acids. Per the germline V gene, CDR1 is MNHEY and CDR2 is SVGAGI. The V segment lost 6 bases and the J segment 2 bases; nucleotides outside the gene matches: 5. The CDR3 spells CASSSVAGAYEQYF. CDR3 coding DNA: TGTGCCAGCAGCTCCGTAGCGGGAGCCTACGAGCAGTACTTC.

The chain carries TRBV5-1 and TRBJ2-5; 13 bases fit TRBD2. CDR1 SGHRS and CDR2 YFSETQ come from the germline V gene. J gave up 5 bases and V 4 bases, and 8 bases lay outside the gene matches. The CDR3 sequence is 16 residues long. CDR3 region: CASSDGLAGDLETQYF. In nucleotides, the CDR3 is TGCGCCAGCAGCGACGGACTAGCGGGAGATCTGGAGACCCAGTACTTC.

The V gene is TRBV19, the J gene TRBJ1-5; no firm D call. V was cut by 0 bases and J by 0 bases, with 9 bases left in between. This CDR3 is 16 amino acids long. Germline V CDR1 and CDR2: LNHDA, SQIVND (reference sequence). The CDR3 is CASSIERFSSNQPQHF. The CDR3 DNA follows: TGTGCCAGTAGTATAGAGCGCTTTTCTAGCAATCAGCCCCAGCATTTT.

V and J are TRBV9 and TRBJ1-2; D is uncertain. The germline V gene has CDR1 SGDLS and CDR2 YYNGEE. V gave up 0 bases and J gave up 6 bases, with 15 bases separating them. The CDR3 consists of 15 residues. The CDR3 DNA sequence: TGTGCCAGCAGCGTAGATCCGGGTCGCGTTAATGGCTACACCTTC. As protein: CASSVDPGRVNGYTF.

The rearrangement links TRBV2 to TRBJ1-5; unclear D gene. Trimming left V 3 bases short and J 12 bases short, with 12 bases between. CDR1 and CDR2 (germline): SNHLY, FYNNEI. This CDR3 region has 12 residues. This CDR3 reads CASSEWEGFQHF. CDR3 sequence (DNA): TGTGCCAGCAGTGAGTGGGAGGGTTTCCAGCATTTT. Together with reference TRBV2 and TRBJ1-5, the CDR3 gives the full variable domain: EPEVTQTPSHQVTQMGQEVILRCVPISNHLYFYWYRQILGQKVEFLVSFYNNEISEKSEIFDDQFSVERPDGSNFTLKIRSTKLEDSAMYFCASSEWEGFQHFGDGTRLSIL.

The rearrangement uses TRBV9 and TRBJ1-2; no definite D call. The CDR3 length is 12 residues. In germline, CDR1 is SGDLS, CDR2 YYNGEE. Trimming took off 6 bases at V and 4 bases at J, with 10 bases between the two ends. In DNA form, the CDR3 reads TGTGCCAGCAACTCGGGAGCCTATGGCTACACCTTC. Amino acids: CASNSGAYGYTF.

CDR3 region: CAISTGRLGNTGELFF. The CDR3 coding sequence is TGTGCCATTTCGACAGGGAGGTTGGGAAACACCGGGGAGCTGTTTTTT. The V call is TRBV6-4, the J call TRBJ2-2; a possible D gene is TRBD1 (7 bases). This CDR3 spans 16 amino acids. Germline V gene data show CDR1 as MRHNA and CDR2 as SNTAGT. The ends were cut back, 10 bases at V and 2 bases at J, with 20 bases in the middle.